The 10 T cell receptor beta chains in this list originate from one sample, sequenced in a study. TCRdb passed the RT-PCR reads through MiXCR, listing each CDR3 protein once. The sample lists more than 550,000 distinct CDR3 sequences, 14% occurring once. Source material: memory CD4+ T cells from blood. The receptors here all came from a female donor in good health, serving as a healthy control.

This clonotype appeared many times. The chain links TRBV7-2 to TRBJ1-4; possibly TRBD1 for D (5 bases). The CDR3 loop spans 15 amino acids. From germline, CDR1 is SGHTA and CDR2 FQGNSA. V was clipped by 5 bases and J by 8 bases, with 18 bases between them. CDR3 sequence reads: CASSEMGGKDEKLFF. The CDR3 nucleotides read TGTGCCAGCAGCGAGATGGGGGGGAAAGACGAAAAACTGTTTTTT.

This clonotype turned up a few times. V and J are TRBV20-1 and TRBJ1-1, with a possible D match to TRBD1 (6 bases). CDR1 DFQATT and CDR2 SNEGSKA come from the germline V gene (reference sequence). The germline V and J ends were trimmed by 0 bases and 0 bases, with 20 bases remaining between them. CDR3 size: 18 residues. CDR3: CSARDYSLAGVMNTEAFF. The CDR3 region has the DNA TGCAGTGCTAGAGATTACAGTCTGGCAGGGGTCATGAACACTGAAGCTTTCTTT.

The J gene is TRBJ2-1, the V gene TRBV3-1; 10 nucleotides line up with TRBD2. Germline assignment: CDR1 LGHDT and CDR2 YNNKEL (reference sequence). With 7 bases clipped from V and 9 bases from J, the junction kept 9 bases outside the gene matches. This CDR3 is 14 amino acids long. CDR3 DNA sequence: TGTGCCAGCATTGGGCTAGCGGGAGATAGTGAGCAGTTCTTC. Protein: CASIGLAGDSEQFF.

V is TRBV7-9 and J is TRBJ1-3, with D unclear. This CDR3 has 14 amino acids. The germline V gene encodes CDR1 SEHNR and CDR2 FQNEAQ (reference sequence). CDR3 sequence reads: CAISNSVSGNTIYF. Here the CDR3 DNA reads TGTGCTATCTCTAATTCGGTCTCTGGAAACACCATATATTTT.

This clonotype was seen more than once but under ten times. The DNA of the CDR3 is TGCGCCAGCGGGGGGACAGGGAGCTACGAGCAGTACTTC. Translation: CASGGTGSYEQYF. The chain couples TRBV5-1 to TRBJ2-7; the match to TRBD1 covers 9 bases. Germline V CDR1 and CDR2: SGHRS, YFSETQ. The CDR3 has 13 amino acids. J lost 3 bases, V lost 7 bases, and 5 bases had no gene match.

In this sample, this clonotype turned up a few times. The chain joins TRBV20-1 to TRBJ2-7, with D possibly being TRBD1 (7 bases). CDR3 length equals 15 residues. Germline CDR1 is DFQATT and CDR2 is SNEGSKA (reference sequence). V was shortened by 3 bases and J by 1 base, with 16 bases between the two germline ends. The CDR3 spells CSASSPTGTSYEQYF. The DNA for the CDR3 is TGCAGTGCTAGTTCACCGACAGGGACTTCCTACGAGCAGTACTTC.

This clonotype was seen a few times. The chain employs TRBV27 and TRBJ1-1; a possible D gene is TRBD1 (6 bases). The CDR3 runs to 15 residues. The germline V gene encodes CDR1 MNHEY and CDR2 SMNVEV (reference sequence). V lost 2 bases and J 2 bases, leaving 12 bases between the germline ends. In DNA, the CDR3 is TGTGCCAGCAGTTTACTCGGGACATCAAACACTGAAGCTTTCTTT. This translates into CASSLLGTSNTEAFF.

The table lists this clonotype with a few counts. The chain carries TRBV5-1 and TRBJ1-3; D might be TRBD1 (6 bases). V lost 7 bases and J 2 bases, leaving 13 bases between the germline ends. The length of the CDR3 is 14 residues. In germline, CDR1 is SGHRS, CDR2 YFSETQ. The DNA of the CDR3 is TGCGCCAGCTCGCAGGGGAGCGCTGGAAACACCATATATTTT. Protein: CASSQGSAGNTIYF.

This clonotype came up a few times. The chain recombines TRBV25-1 with TRBJ1-5; 8 bases align to TRBD1. The J segment lost 2 bases and the V segment lost 6 bases, leaving 24 bases of the junction unmatched. The CDR3 sequence is 21 residues long. Per the germline V gene, CDR1 is MGHDK and CDR2 is SYGVNS. CDR3 DNA: TGTGCCAGCAGGGATTTCCCGGGACAGGTCCCCGCGCATTATCGCAATCAGCCCCAGCATTTT. Amino acid sequence: CASRDFPGQVPAHYRNQPQHF.

The chain joins TRBV28 to TRBJ1-5; the D gene is possibly TRBD1 (5 bases). CDR3 length: 14 amino acids. Germline CDR1 MDHEN, CDR2 SYDVKM. Trimming stripped 8 bases from V and 5 bases from J, with 16 bases between. As DNA, the CDR3 is TGTGCCAGCCCCCGAGGCAGGGCGGATCAGCCCCAGCATTTT. It encodes CASPRGRADQPQHF.